One T cell receptor beta chain is described in this entry. The sample belongs to a study of T cells after yellow fever vaccination. MiXCR was run by TCRdb on the 5' RACE reads, yielding one entry per CDR3 protein. The table lists around 550,000 distinct CDR3 sequences, less than 20% of them singletons. Germline V gene data show CDR1 as SGHRS and CDR2 as YFSETQ. This CDR3 contains 13 residues. With V trimmed by 4 bases and J by 5 bases, 3 bases remained unmatched. The receptor was derived from a man younger than 40 who received the YFV17D yellow fever vaccine. This chain joins TRBV5-1 and TRBJ2-1; 7 nucleotides match TRBD2. Sequencing used PBMCs, obtained 15 days after the yellow fever booster vaccination. CDR3 in DNA: TGCGCCAGCAGCAGAGCGGGGAACAATGAGCAGTTCTTC. This codes for CASSRAGNNEQFF.